These 16 T cell receptor beta chains came from one sample sequenced in a study of T cell clonality in common variable immunodeficiency. Here immunoSEQ multiplex PCR was the method, and the copy in TCRdb shows in-frame clones only, minus some. The repertoire yields roughly 60,000 clones, none seen only once; the top ten contain about 1.5%. Sequencing used peripheral blood mononuclear cells. All receptors derive from a person between 18 and 69 years old in good health.

This clone has a count of ten or more. The CDR3 goes on 3 residues after the read ends, and that part is filled in from the germline J gene. The rearrangement joins TRBV12-3 or TRBV12-4 to TRBJ1-5; D is uncertain. Trimming stripped 1 base from V and 5 bases from J, with 6 bases between. The CDR3 is 13 residues long. CDR3 bases read: TGTGCCAGCAGTTTAGGAGGTTATCAGCCC. It yields the protein CASSLGGYQP. The complete CDR3 sequence is CASSLGGYQPQHF.

This clone occurred many times. The sequence runs out 3 residues before the end of the CDR3; the remainder is reconstructed from the germline J gene. V and J are TRBV7-9 and TRBJ2-5; 8 bases align to TRBD1. The germline CDR1 and CDR2 sequences are SEHNR and FQNEAQ (reference sequence). This CDR3 is built from 14 residues. V shed 5 bases and J 0 bases; nucleotides not matched to a gene: 2. The part of the CDR3 DNA that was read is TGTGCCAGCAGCCTGGACAGGGACCAAGAGACC. Translating it yields CASSLDRDQET. The entire CDR3 sequence reads CASSLDRDQETQYF.

This CDR3 is CASSSAGSPKAFF. Partial CDR3 DNA: TGTGCCAGCAGCTCGGCGGGGAGCCCCAAA. The chain combines TRBV7-9 with TRBJ1-1; the D is unclear. The observed sequence ends 3 residues before the CDR3 terminus, with the missing tail filled in from the germline J gene. Germline loops: CDR1 SEHNR, CDR2 FQNEAQ (reference sequence). The CDR3 loop spans 13 amino acids.

There are many counts of this clone. The missing CDR3 end, 3 residues past where the read stops, is filled in from the germline J gene. V gene TRBV2 combines with J gene TRBJ2-5, with 8 bases matching TRBD1. V shed 8 bases, J shed 5 bases, and the junction held 13 bases outside the gene matches. This CDR3 has 15 residues. Looked up from germline, CDR1 is SNHLY and CDR2 is FYNNEI. The part of the CDR3 DNA that was read is TGTGCCAGCGGAGAAAGGACAGGGAAATTTGAGACC. It translates to CASGERTGKFET. The entire CDR3 is CASGERTGKFETQYF.

A remark on this clone: Read coverage stops 3 residues before the CDR3 terminus; the germline J gene supplies the remainder. J is TRBJ1-5 and V is TRBV7-6; perhaps TRBD1 as D (5 bases). Germline CDR1 SGHVS, CDR2 FNYEAQ. Trimming cost V 5 bases and J 3 bases, with 17 bases left between them. The CDR3 is made up of 16 amino acids. The CDR3 sequence: CASSPLRGEDNQPQHF. The part of the CDR3 DNA that was read is TGTGCCAGCAGCCCCTTAAGGGGCGAGGACAATCAGCCC.

This clone was observed many times. The DNA ends 3 residues before the CDR3 does, and the rest of the CDR3 is filled in from the germline J gene. V is TRBV20-1 and J is TRBJ1-1; no reliable D call. The CDR3 totals 11 residues. Germline CDR1 reads DFQATT; CDR2 reads SNEGSKA (reference sequence). The covered CDR3 bases are TGCAGTGCTAGAGATCGCGGAGAA. This sequence encodes CSARDRGE. The whole CDR3 sequence is CSARDRGEAFF.

This clone was seen at least ten times. The DNA ends 3 residues before the CDR3 does, and the rest of the CDR3 is filled in from the germline J gene. The chain combines TRBV9 with TRBJ1-3, with a possible D match to TRBD1 (6 bases). CDR1 and CDR2 (germline): SGDLS, YYNGEE. This CDR3 contains 16 residues. Between the trimmed V and J ends, which lost 6 bases and 4 bases, there was a span of 20 bases. The CDR3 is CASTQGLSTGGNTIYF. CDR3 DNA, as far as it was read: TGTGCCAGCACCCAGGGGCTTTCCACGGGAGGAAACACC.

Ten or more counts support this clone. The read falls 3 residues short of the CDR3 end, and the missing part is taken from the germline J gene. This rearrangement joins TRBV5-4 to TRBJ1-5, with a weak D call TRBD1 (5 bases). This CDR3 has 13 amino acids. Germline V gene sequence: CDR1 SGHNT, CDR2 YYREEE (reference sequence). With 9 bases removed from V and 7 bases from J, the gap between germline ends came to 17 bases. The CDR3 loop is CATRQSPGQPQHF. The sequenced CDR3 bases are TGTGCCACCCGACAGTCCCCAGGCCAGCCC.

This clone has at least ten counts. The CDR3 end falls 3 residues outside the read, so it is completed with the germline J gene. V is TRBV19 and J is TRBJ2-1, with 7 bases aligning to TRBD2. Germline-derived CDR1 and CDR2 are LNHDA and SQIVND (reference sequence). The ends lost 5 bases at V and 8 bases at J; junction bases unmatched: 9. This CDR3 has 14 amino acids. The CDR3 DNA, read in part, is TGTGCCAGTAGTCTCCTGAGCGGGAACCATGAG. This gives the protein CASSLLSGNHE. The whole CDR3 sequence reads CASSLLSGNHEQFF.

This clone was counted between two and nine times. The read terminates 3 residues before the CDR3 end, so the remaining end is supplied by the germline J gene. The chain links TRBV11-1 to TRBJ2-5; 9 bases fit TRBD1. The CDR3 has 14 amino acids. Germline trimming cut 4 bases from V and 4 bases from J; bases unmatched to any gene: 4. Germline V gene sequence: CDR1 SGHAT, CDR2 FQDESV (reference sequence). CDR3 loop: CASSSGQGVETQYF. The sequenced part of the CDR3 DNA is TGTGCCAGCAGCTCGGGACAGGGCGTAGAGACC.

In its sample, this clone was seen many times. Read sequence stops 3 residues before the CDR3 end, and the germline J gene provides the missing end. V usage is TRBV13 and J usage is TRBJ2-5; tentatively, D is TRBD2 (6 bases). Germline CDR1 reads PRHDT; CDR2 reads FYEKMQ (reference sequence). The V end lost 4 bases, the J end lost 5 bases, and 11 bases lay between the germline ends. CDR3 length: 13 amino acids. The CDR3 protein is CASSWTKRETQYF. CDR3 DNA, as far as it was read: TGTGCCAGCAGCTGGACTAAAAGGGAGACC.

This clone was seen ten or more times. Read coverage stops 3 residues before the CDR3 terminus; the germline J gene supplies the remainder. The genes are TRBV20-1 and TRBJ2-3; 10 bases map to TRBD2. The CDR3 loop spans 16 amino acids. V shed 3 bases and J 0 bases; nucleotides not matched to a gene: 6. Germline assignment: CDR1 DFQATT and CDR2 SNEGSKA (reference sequence). The DNA read from the CDR3 is TGCAGTGCTAGGGATAGCGGGAGGAGTAGCACAGATACG. Translated, it gives CSARDSGRSSTDT. The entire CDR3 protein reads CSARDSGRSSTDTQYF.

The sample holds many counts of this clone. The read stops 3 residues short of the end of the CDR3; the missing end is completed from the germline J gene. This chain uses TRBV6-1 with TRBJ1-6; 8 nucleotides align to TRBD1. V dropped 2 bases and J dropped 10; count of bases not matched to a gene: 4. The germline CDR1 and CDR2 sequences are MNHNS and SASEGT. There are 14 residues in the CDR3. The part of the CDR3 DNA that was read is TGTGCCAGCAGTGAAAACAGGGGGTGGTCACCC. Translating gives CASSENRGWSP. The entire CDR3 protein is CASSENRGWSPLHF.

This clone has at least ten counts. The read falls 3 residues short of the CDR3 end, and the missing part is taken from the germline J gene. The chain carries TRBV20-1 and TRBJ2-7, with 10 bases identical to TRBD1. The germline V gene has CDR1 DFQATT and CDR2 SNEGSKA (reference sequence). J was trimmed by 2 bases and V by 0 bases; bases with no gene match: 4. This CDR3 region has 15 residues. Incomplete CDR3 DNA: TGCAGTGCTAGAGACTGGACAGGGGGGCCCTACGAG. It translates to CSARDWTGGPYE. The full CDR3 sequence reads CSARDWTGGPYEQYF.

This clone was seen many times. The read comes to an end 3 residues before the CDR3 does, leaving the germline J gene to fill in the end. This chain uses TRBV5-1 with TRBJ2-3, with 11 bases identical to TRBD2. CDR1 is SGHRS, CDR2 YFSETQ, per germline. This CDR3 has 15 amino acids. Unmatched junction bases numbered 8, after V lost 4 bases and J lost 7 bases. The CDR3: CASSHPGLAEYTQYF. The sequenced part of the CDR3 DNA is TGCGCCAGCAGCCATCCGGGACTAGCGGAATATACG.

This clone was seen at least ten times. Coverage ceases 3 residues before the CDR3 finishes, and the germline J gene fills in the end. The rearrangement joins TRBV10-3 to TRBJ2-1; 7 bases are a match to TRBD2. The ends lost 4 bases at V and 4 bases at J; junction bases unmatched: 4. CDR1 and CDR2 from the germline V gene are ENHRY and SYGVKD. The CDR3 is 14 amino acids. The part of the CDR3 DNA that was read is TGTGCCATCAGTGTAGCGGGCAATTACAATGAG. It is translated as CAISVAGNYNE. The whole CDR3 protein is CAISVAGNYNEQFF.